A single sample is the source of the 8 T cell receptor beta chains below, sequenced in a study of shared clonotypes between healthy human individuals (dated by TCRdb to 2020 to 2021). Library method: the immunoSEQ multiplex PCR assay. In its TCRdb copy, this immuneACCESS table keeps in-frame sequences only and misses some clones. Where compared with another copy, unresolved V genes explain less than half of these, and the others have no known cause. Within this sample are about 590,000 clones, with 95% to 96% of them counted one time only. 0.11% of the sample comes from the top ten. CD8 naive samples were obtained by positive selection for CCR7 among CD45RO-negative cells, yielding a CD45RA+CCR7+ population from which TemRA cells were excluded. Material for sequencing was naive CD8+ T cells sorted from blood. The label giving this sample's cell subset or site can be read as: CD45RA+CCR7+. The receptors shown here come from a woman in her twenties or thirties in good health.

CDR3 coding DNA: TGTGCCAGCAGCACACACGGGGAAAATCCCAACAATGAGCAGTTCTTC. Its translation is CASSTHGENPNNEQFF. V usage is TRBV7-6 and J usage is TRBJ2-1, with D perhaps TRBD2 (5 bases). This CDR3 comprises 16 residues. Deletions cut 5 bases from V and 5 bases from J, with 19 bases between. Germline V CDR1 and CDR2: SGHVS, FNYEAQ.

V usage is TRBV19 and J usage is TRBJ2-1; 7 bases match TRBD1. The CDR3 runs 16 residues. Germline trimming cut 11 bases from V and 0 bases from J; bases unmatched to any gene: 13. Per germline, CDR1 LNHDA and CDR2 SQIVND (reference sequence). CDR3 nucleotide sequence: TGTGCCGCGCGACAGGGCGGAACGGTCTCCTACAATGAGCAGTTCTTC. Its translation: CAARQGGTVSYNEQFF.

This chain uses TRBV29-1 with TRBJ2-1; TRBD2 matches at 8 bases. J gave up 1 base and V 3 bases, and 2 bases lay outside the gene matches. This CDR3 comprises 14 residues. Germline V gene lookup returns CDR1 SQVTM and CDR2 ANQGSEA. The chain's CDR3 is CSVDTSGSYNEQFF. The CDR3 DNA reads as TGCAGCGTTGATACTAGCGGTTCCTACAATGAGCAGTTCTTC.

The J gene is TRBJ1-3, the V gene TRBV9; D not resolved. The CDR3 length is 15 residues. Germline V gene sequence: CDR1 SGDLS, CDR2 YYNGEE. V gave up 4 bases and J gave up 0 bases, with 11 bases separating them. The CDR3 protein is CASSSLGDSGNTIYF. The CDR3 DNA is TGTGCCAGCAGCTCCCTCGGGGACTCTGGAAACACCATATATTTT.

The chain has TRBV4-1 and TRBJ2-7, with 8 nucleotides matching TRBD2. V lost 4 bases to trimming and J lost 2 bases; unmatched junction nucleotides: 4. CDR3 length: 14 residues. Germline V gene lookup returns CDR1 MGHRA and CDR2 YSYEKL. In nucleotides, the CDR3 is TGCGCCAGCAGCCCACGGGAGGGGACCTACGAGCAGTACTTC. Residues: CASSPREGTYEQYF.

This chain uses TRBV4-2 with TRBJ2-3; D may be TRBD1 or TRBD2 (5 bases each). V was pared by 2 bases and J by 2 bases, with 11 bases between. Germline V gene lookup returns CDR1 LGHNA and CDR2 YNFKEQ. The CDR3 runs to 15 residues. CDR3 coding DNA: TGTGCCAGCAGCCAATATCGGGACCCCACAGATACGCAGTATTTT. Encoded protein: CASSQYRDPTDTQYF.

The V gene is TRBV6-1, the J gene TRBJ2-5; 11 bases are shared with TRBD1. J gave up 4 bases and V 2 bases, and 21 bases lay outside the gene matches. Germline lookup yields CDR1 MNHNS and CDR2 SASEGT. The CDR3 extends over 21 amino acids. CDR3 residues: CASSETTGQGGTAFERETQYF. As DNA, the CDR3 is TGTGCCAGCAGTGAAACGACGGGACAGGGGGGAACGGCGTTTGAGCGAGAGACCCAGTACTTC.

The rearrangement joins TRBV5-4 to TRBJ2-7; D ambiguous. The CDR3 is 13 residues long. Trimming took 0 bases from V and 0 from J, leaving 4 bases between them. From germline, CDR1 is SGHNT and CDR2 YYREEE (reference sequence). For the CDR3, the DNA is TGTGCCAGCAGCTTGGAAGACTCCTACGAGCAGTACTTC. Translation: CASSLEDSYEQYF.